This T cell receptor beta chain comes out of a study of T-cell reconstitution after alpha-beta-depleted transplantation in children. Per germline, CDR1 MNHEY and CDR2 SMNVEV (reference sequence). J gave up 7 bases and V 5 bases, and 9 bases lay outside the gene matches. CDR3 size: 15 residues. Preparation of the TCRbeta library was carried out with unique molecular identifiers. TCRdb called the PCR reads again in MiXCR, with one record for every CDR3 protein. The sample carries around 410,000 distinct CDR3 sequences, approximately 10% recorded once. The sample holds a few counts of this clonotype. Sample: PBMCs from the stem cell graft donor, taken from the stem cell graft. The rearrangement uses TRBV27 and TRBJ2-1, with 9 positions matching TRBD2. The clonotype comes from a human donor who donated a stem cell graft to a child with acute myeloid leukemia. DNA of the CDR3: TGTGCCAGCAGTATCCCCGGGACTAGCCTAAATGAGCAGTTCTTC. Encoded protein: CASSIPGTSLNEQFF.